At least ten counts were recorded for the clone carrying this T cell receptor (beta chain). The antigen is not known. The V end lost 0 bases, the J end lost 0 bases, and 9 bases lay between the germline ends. Germline lookup yields CDR1 SGHKS and CDR2 YYEKEE (reference sequence). This CDR3 has 15 residues. Constant-region reverse primers amplified full-length variable regions, followed by semi-nested Nested Universal Primer A PCR. Each CDR3 protein is one row after TCRdb ran MiXCR on the 5' RACE reads. The data show about 57,000 distinct CDR3 sequences, less than 30% seen once. The study's findings and limits: Tumor memory CD4+ T cell TCR gene usage clustered with blood and lymph node memory CD4+ cells and lymph node naive CD4+ cells. Tumor Tregs overlapped most with tumor, then blood, naive CD4+ cells. The larger cohort examined one V-J beta rearrangement, not whole repertoires.

Treg sorting used a CD4+CD25+CD127-/low gate. Material: tumor-infiltrating Tregs sorted from the breast tumor. The chain is built from TRBV5-5 and TRBJ1-2; D is undetermined. The clonotype originates from a female donor with breast cancer. CDR3: CASSLDTVANYGYTF. The CDR3 coding sequence is TGTGCCAGCAGCTTGGATACAGTAGCTAACTATGGCTACACCTTC.